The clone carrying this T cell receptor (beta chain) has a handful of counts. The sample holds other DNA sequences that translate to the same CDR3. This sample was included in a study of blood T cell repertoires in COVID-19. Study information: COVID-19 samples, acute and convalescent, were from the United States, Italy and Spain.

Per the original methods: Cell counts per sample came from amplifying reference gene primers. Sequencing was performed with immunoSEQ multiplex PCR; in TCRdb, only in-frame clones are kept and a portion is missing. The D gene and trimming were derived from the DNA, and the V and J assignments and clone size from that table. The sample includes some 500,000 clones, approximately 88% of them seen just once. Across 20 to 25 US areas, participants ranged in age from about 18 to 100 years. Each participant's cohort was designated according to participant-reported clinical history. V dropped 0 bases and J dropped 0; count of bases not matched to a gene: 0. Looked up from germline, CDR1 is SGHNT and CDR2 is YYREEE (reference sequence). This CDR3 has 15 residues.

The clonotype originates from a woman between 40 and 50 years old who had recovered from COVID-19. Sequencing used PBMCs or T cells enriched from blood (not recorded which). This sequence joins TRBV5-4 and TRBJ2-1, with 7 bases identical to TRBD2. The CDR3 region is CASSLGGSSYNEQFF. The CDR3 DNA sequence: TGTGCCAGCAGCTTGGGCGGGAGCTCCTACAATGAGCAGTTCTTC.